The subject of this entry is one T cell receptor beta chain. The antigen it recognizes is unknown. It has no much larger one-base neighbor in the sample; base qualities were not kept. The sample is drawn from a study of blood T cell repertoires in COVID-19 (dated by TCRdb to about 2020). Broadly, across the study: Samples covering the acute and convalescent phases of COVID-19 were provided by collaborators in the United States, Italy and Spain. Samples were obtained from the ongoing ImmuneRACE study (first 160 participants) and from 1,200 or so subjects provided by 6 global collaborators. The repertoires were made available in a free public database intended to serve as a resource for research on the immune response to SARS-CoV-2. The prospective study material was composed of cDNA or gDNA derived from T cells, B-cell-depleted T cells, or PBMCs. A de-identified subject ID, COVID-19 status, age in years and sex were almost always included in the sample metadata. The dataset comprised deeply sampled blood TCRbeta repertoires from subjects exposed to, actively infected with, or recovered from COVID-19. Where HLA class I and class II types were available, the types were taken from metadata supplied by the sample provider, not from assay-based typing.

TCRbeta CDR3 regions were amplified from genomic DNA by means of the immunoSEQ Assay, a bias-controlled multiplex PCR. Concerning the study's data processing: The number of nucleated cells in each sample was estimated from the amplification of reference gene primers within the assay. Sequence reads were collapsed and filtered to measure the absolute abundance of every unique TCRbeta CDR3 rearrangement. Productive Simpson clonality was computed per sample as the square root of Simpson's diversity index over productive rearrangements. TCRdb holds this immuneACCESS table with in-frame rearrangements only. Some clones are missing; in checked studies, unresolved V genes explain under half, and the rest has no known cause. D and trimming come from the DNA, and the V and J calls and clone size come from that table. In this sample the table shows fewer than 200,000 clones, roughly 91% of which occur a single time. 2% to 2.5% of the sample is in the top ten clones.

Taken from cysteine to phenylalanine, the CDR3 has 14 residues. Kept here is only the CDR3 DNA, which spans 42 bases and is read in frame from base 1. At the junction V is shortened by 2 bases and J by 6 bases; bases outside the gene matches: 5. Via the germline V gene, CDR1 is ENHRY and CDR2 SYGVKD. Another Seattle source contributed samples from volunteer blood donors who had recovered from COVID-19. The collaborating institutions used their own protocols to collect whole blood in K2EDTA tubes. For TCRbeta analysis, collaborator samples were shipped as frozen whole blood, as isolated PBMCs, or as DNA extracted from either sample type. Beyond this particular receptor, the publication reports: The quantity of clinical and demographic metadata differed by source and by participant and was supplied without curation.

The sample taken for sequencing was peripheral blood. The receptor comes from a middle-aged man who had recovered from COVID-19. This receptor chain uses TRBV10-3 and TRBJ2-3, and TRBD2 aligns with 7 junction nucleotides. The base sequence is TGTGCCATCAGTGAGGCCGCCGGGGGGGATACGCAGTATTTT. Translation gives CAISEAAGGDTQYF.